This is a list of T cell receptor beta chains from one sample in a study of early T cells in non-severe SARS-CoV-2 infection. TCRdb fed the 5' RACE reads into MiXCR, producing one record per CDR3 protein. The sample records about 83,000 distinct CDR3 sequences, 10% being singletons. The specimen comprised whole blood, sampled at baseline. The origin of the receptors is an adult who was a healthcare worker with PCR-confirmed SARS-CoV-2 infection or an uninfected control (not recorded which). CDR3s include the opening cysteine and the closing phenylalanine or tryptophan. Fields, in order: D gene, clone size, V gene, J gene, CDR3 protein, CDR3 DNA. A D gene is named only where the DNA matches it firmly. Size values are once, few and many counts, or a class for expanded clones, and some rows have none.

TRBD2	few	TRBV11-2	TRBJ2-5	CASSLWREGETQYF	TGTGCCAGCAGCTTATGGAGGGAGGGAGAGACCCAGTACTTC
NA	many	TRBV4-2	TRBJ2-7	CASSPQEGGYEQYF	TGTGCCAGCAGCCCCCAGGAGGGCGGCTACGAGCAGTACTTC
NA	many	TRBV13	TRBJ2-2	CASSQQNTGELFF	TGTGCCAGCAGCCAACAGAACACCGGGGAGCTGTTTTTT
NA	few	TRBV4-1	TRBJ2-1	CASSPSPTDSYNEQFF	TGCGCCAGCAGCCCATCGCCGACTGACTCCTACAATGAGCAGTTCTTC
NA	NA	TRBV4-2	TRBJ2-5	CASSQDPGSKETQYF	TGTGCCAGCAGCCAAGACCCTGGATCAAAAGAGACCCAGTACTTC
NA	few	TRBV12-3/TRBV12-4	TRBJ1-3	CASSLSSGTLENTIYF	TGTGCCAGCAGTCTTTCCTCAGGGACTCTTGAAAACACCATATATTTT
NA	NA	TRBV3-1	TRBJ2-7	CASSQGNSWDEQYF	TGTGCCAGCAGCCAGGGGAATTCTTGGGACGAGCAGTACTTC
NA	few	TRBV24-1	TRBJ2-1	CATSRARGTYNEQFF	TGTGCCACCAGTCGGGCTAGAGGAACCTACAATGAGCAGTTCTTC
NA	NA	TRBV12-3/TRBV12-4	TRBJ2-5	CASSLGPPGQETQYF	TGTGCCAGCAGCTTGGGACCGCCTGGCCAAGAGACCCAGTACTTC
NA	few	TRBV4-1	TRBJ2-7	CASSREYGGRYEQYF	TGCGCCAGCAGCCGGGAATATGGGGGTCGCTACGAGCAGTACTTC
TRBD1	few	TRBV4-1	TRBJ2-5	CASSQDGTGAETQYF	TGCGCCAGCAGCCAAGACGGGACAGGGGCAGAGACCCAGTACTTC
NA	NA	TRBV25-1	TRBJ1-6	CASSVGENSPLHF	TGTGCCAGCAGTGTTGGTGAGAATTCACCCCTCCACTTT
NA	many	TRBV12-3/TRBV12-4	TRBJ1-1	CASSLNLGNEAFF	TGTGCCAGCAGTTTAAACTTGGGGAATGAAGCTTTCTTT
TRBD2	many	TRBV4-1	TRBJ2-2	CASSQDSSGANTGELFF	TGCGCCAGCAGCCAAGATTCCAGCGGGGCGAACACCGGGGAGCTGTTTTTT
NA	few	TRBV30	TRBJ1-2	CAWRDRGRNYGYTF	TGTGCCTGGAGGGACAGAGGGAGGAACTATGGCTACACCTTC
NA	few	TRBV11-2	TRBJ2-7	CASSPIRRDGLYEQYF	TGTGCCAGCAGCCCTATCCGACGGGACGGACTCTACGAGCAGTACTTC
NA	NA	TRBV7-3	TRBJ1-1	CASSFSHGGNTEAFF	TGTGCCAGCAGCTTCTCCCATGGCGGAAACACTGAAGCTTTCTTT
NA	few	TRBV25-1	TRBJ2-7	CASSIQGTSREQYF	TGTGCCAGCAGTATCCAGGGGACCTCTCGCGAGCAGTACTTC
NA	many	TRBV7-9	TRBJ1-1	CASSFQRHTEAFF	TGTGCCAGCAGCTTTCAGAGGCACACTGAAGCTTTCTTT
TRBD2	many	TRBV20-1	TRBJ2-2	CSARLREGYTGELFF	TGCAGTGCTAGACTGCGGGAGGGGTACACCGGGGAGCTGTTTTTT
NA	few	TRBV20-1	TRBJ2-4	CSARDHGGMGNIQYF	TGCAGTGCTAGAGATCATGGCGGGATGGGAAACATTCAGTACTTC
NA	NA	TRBV4-2	TRBJ2-1	CASSQGLADRDYEQFF	TGTGCCAGCAGCCAAGGGTTAGCTGATAGGGACTATGAGCAGTTCTTC
TRBD1	few	TRBV7-9	TRBJ1-4	CASSLSGQLPEKLFF	TGTGCCAGCAGCTTGTCGGGACAGCTTCCTGAAAAACTGTTTTTT
TRBD2	many	TRBV20-1	TRBJ2-7	CSAGRQAPHEQYF	TGCAGTGCCGGGAGGCAAGCCCCTCACGAGCAGTACTTC
NA	many	TRBV4-1	TRBJ2-2	CASSQDPPNTGELFF	TGCGCCAGCAGCCAAGATCCCCCGAACACCGGGGAGCTGTTTTTT
NA	many	TRBV28	TRBJ2-1	CASSRTGPRLVSAPGF	TGTGCCAGCAGTCGTACGGGCCCGAGACTAGTTTCGGCACCGGGGTTC
NA	NA	TRBV4-2	TRBJ1-1	CASSPRRVDTEAFF	TGTGCCAGCAGCCCCCGAAGGGTGGACACTGAAGCTTTCTTT
TRBD1	NA	TRBV7-3	TRBJ1-1	CASSSDRDTEAFF	TGTGCCAGCAGCTCGGACAGGGACACTGAAGCTTTCTTT
TRBD1	few	TRBV6-5	TRBJ2-7	CASSRRTGSSYEQYF	TGTGCCAGCAGCCGACGGACAGGGAGTTCCTACGAGCAGTACTTC
NA	few	TRBV18	TRBJ2-1	CASSPVSVEQFF	TGTGCCAGCTCACCGGTTTCCGTTGAGCAGTTCTTC
NA	few	TRBV5-1	TRBJ2-7	CASSLDLGRSYEQYF	TGCGCCAGCAGCTTGGATCTGGGGCGGTCCTACGAGCAGTACTTC
TRBD1	many	TRBV5-1	TRBJ2-4	CASSPPLDRVAKNIQYF	TGCGCCAGCAGCCCTCCTCTGGACAGGGTGGCCAAAAACATTCAGTACTTC
NA	many	TRBV25-1	TRBJ1-1	CASSEFDDLGTEAFF	TGTGCCAGCAGTGAATTCGATGACTTGGGCACTGAAGCTTTCTTT
TRBD2	NA	TRBV20-1	TRBJ2-7	CSAARGSSYEQYF	TGCAGTGCTGCCCGCGGGAGCTCCTACGAGCAGTACTTC
NA	few	TRBV12-2	TRBJ2-4	CASRPQGTDKNIQYF	TGTGCAAGTCGCCCCCAGGGGACAGATAAAAACATTCAGTACTTC
TRBD1	NA	TRBV27	TRBJ1-6	CASSRGRQGSPLHF	TGTGCCAGCAGTAGGGGTCGACAGGGGTCACCCCTCCACTTT
NA	few	TRBV20-1	TRBJ1-4	CPTSGGGNEKLFF	TGCCCCACCTCGGGGGGCGGGAATGAAAAACTGTTTTTT
TRBD2	many	TRBV7-3	TRBJ2-2	CASSASSGRYTGELFF	TGTGCCAGCAGCGCCTCTAGCGGGAGGTACACCGGGGAGCTGTTTTTT
TRBD2	few	TRBV3-1	TRBJ2-7	CASSPGLYYEQYF	TGTGCCAGCAGCCCGGGACTATACTACGAGCAGTACTTC
NA	NA	TRBV7-2	TRBJ2-5	CASSLSWGEIGQETQYF	TGTGCCAGCAGCTTAAGTTGGGGGGAGATCGGGCAAGAGACCCAGTACTTC
NA	many	TRBV6-2/TRBV6-3	TRBJ2-5	CASSYSLLGVQETQYF	TGTGCCAGCAGTTATAGTCTCCTGGGTGTCCAAGAGACCCAGTACTTC
NA	few	TRBV4-1	TRBJ1-5	CASSQDTYNQPQHF	TGCGCCAGCAGCCAAGACACTTACAATCAGCCCCAGCATTTT
NA	NA	TRBV6-6	TRBJ2-2	CASVGGLHGELFF	TGTGCCAGCGTAGGCGGGTTGCACGGGGAGCTGTTTTTT
NA	few	TRBV6-1	TRBJ2-7	CASSATQGWSEQYF	TGTGCCAGCAGTGCAACGCAAGGTTGGAGCGAGCAGTACTTC
NA	NA	TRBV5-4	TRBJ2-1	CASSLGINEQFF	TGTGCCAGCAGCTTAGGTATTAATGAGCAGTTCTTC
NA	many	TRBV14	TRBJ1-6	CASSQEAANSPLHF	TGTGCCAGCAGCCAAGAAGCAGCAAATTCACCCCTCCACTTT
NA	NA	TRBV5-4	TRBJ1-6	CASSLDGIVNSPLHF	TGTGCCAGCAGCCTCGACGGGATCGTCAATTCACCCCTCCACTTT
NA	NA	TRBV3-1	TRBJ2-3	CASSQVGSRDTQYF	TGTGCCAGCAGCCAAGTAGGCTCCCGAGATACGCAGTATTTT
NA	NA	TRBV19	TRBJ1-5	CASTRDANQPQHF	TGTGCCAGTACAAGGGACGCCAATCAGCCCCAGCATTTT
NA	many	TRBV27	TRBJ2-7	CASSPSPGTGTYEQYF	TGTGCCAGCAGTCCGAGCCCAGGGACGGGGACCTACGAGCAGTACTTC
NA	NA	TRBV6-5	TRBJ2-1	CASSYLQGGSYNEQFF	TGTGCCAGCAGTTACCTTCAGGGAGGTTCCTACAATGAGCAGTTCTTC
TRBD1	many	TRBV4-1	TRBJ1-6	CASSQDGQGASPLHF	TGCGCCAGCAGCCAAGACGGACAGGGTGCTTCACCCCTCCACTTT
TRBD1	few	TRBV7-2	TRBJ2-7	CASSLGQGFLEQYF	TGTGCCAGCAGCTTGGGACAGGGATTTCTCGAGCAGTACTTC
NA	few	TRBV6-1	TRBJ2-3	CASRTFSGDTQYF	TGTGCCAGCAGGACGTTCTCGGGGGATACGCAGTATTTT
NA	many	TRBV27	TRBJ2-4	CASSLSIQVRNIQYF	TGTGCCAGCAGTTTATCGATACAGGTCAGGAACATTCAGTACTTC
TRBD1	NA	TRBV3-1	TRBJ1-5	CASRGQGTNQPQHF	TGTGCCAGCAGGGGACAGGGCACCAATCAGCCCCAGCATTTT
NA	many	TRBV10-3	TRBJ2-7	CAISAGTSSYEQYF	TGTGCCATCAGTGCGGGAACTAGCTCCTACGAGCAGTACTTC
TRBD2	NA	TRBV3-1	TRBJ2-2	CASSLAGLAGGTNTGELFF	TGTGCCAGCAGCCTTGCCGGACTAGCGGGAGGTACGAACACCGGGGAGCTGTTTTTT